These T cell receptor beta chains were read from a single sample in a study of response to subunit inactivated influenza vaccine. One entry per CDR3 protein, called by TCRdb with MiXCR from the RT-PCR reads. The sample contains about 540,000 distinct CDR3 sequences, approximately 20% of which appear only once. In addition, the sample was reused for a study of T cells expressing NK-cell markers.

Sequencing used CD4+ T cells sorted from PBMCs, obtained 12 days after vaccination. These TCRs come from a man over 45 who received an inactivated influenza vaccine. The CDR3 runs from the conserved cysteine through the conserved F or W. The D gene is left open where the match is weak. Clone size, where shown, is once, few, many, or a class for clones that have expanded.

D: TRBD1; V: TRBV3-1; J: TRBJ2-2; size: -; DNA: TGTGCCAGCAGCCAGGCGGGACAGGGCACCGGGGAGCTGTTTTTT; CDR3: CASSQAGQGTGELFF
D: -; V: TRBV5-1; J: TRBJ1-4; size: few; DNA: TGCGCCAGCAGCTTCCGAGGGAGCGGCGAAAAACTGTTTTTT; CDR3: CASSFRGSGEKLFF
D: TRBD2; V: TRBV7-9; J: TRBJ2-2; size: few; DNA: TGTGCCAGCAGCTTGGCCGGGACTAGCGGAGCCGGGGAGCTGTTTTTT; CDR3: CASSLAGTSGAGELFF
D: -; V: TRBV6-4; J: TRBJ2-1; size: many; DNA: TGTGCCAGCAGTGAACAGGGCTGGGATGAGCAGTTCTTC; CDR3: CASSEQGWDEQFF
D: -; V: TRBV2; J: TRBJ1-6; size: few; DNA: TGTGCCACCACTGGGTGGGGGAGCTCCTATAATTCACCCCTCCACTTT; CDR3: CATTGWGSSYNSPLHF
D: -; V: TRBV14; J: TRBJ2-2; size: -; DNA: TGTGCCAGCAGCCAAGTTGGCAGTAAAAACACCGGGGAGCTGTTTTTT; CDR3: CASSQVGSKNTGELFF
D: -; V: TRBV3-1; J: TRBJ1-2; size: -; DNA: TGTGCCAGCAGCCAAGATGCCCGGGTTCATGGCTACACCTTC; CDR3: CASSQDARVHGYTF
D: -; V: TRBV27; J: TRBJ2-7; size: -; DNA: TGTGCCAGCAGCCCTATCGGTGTCCTAGATCTTAGCGAGCAGTACTTC; CDR3: CASSPIGVLDLSEQYF
D: TRBD1; V: TRBV12-3/TRBV12-4; J: TRBJ1-1; size: many; DNA: TGTGCCAGCAGTGCCCCGGGACAGCGGGGAAGGTTGGCTTTCTTT; CDR3: CASSAPGQRGRLAFF
D: -; V: TRBV28; J: TRBJ2-4; size: many; DNA: TGTGCCAGCAGTTTTGGCGGCGTAGCCAAAAACATTCAGTACTTC; CDR3: CASSFGGVAKNIQYF
D: -; V: TRBV4-3; J: TRBJ1-4; size: -; DNA: TGCGCCAGCAGCCAGGGACATCTCAGCTTTAATGAAAAACTGTTTTTT; CDR3: CASSQGHLSFNEKLFF
D: -; V: TRBV6-1; J: TRBJ1-6; size: -; DNA: TGTGCCAGCAGCCTCCAAGGGGTCGATTCACCCCTCCACTTT; CDR3: CASSLQGVDSPLHF
D: -; V: TRBV5-5; J: TRBJ1-4; size: -; DNA: TGTGCCAGCAGCTTGGTAGCCAATAATGAAAAACTGTTTTTT; CDR3: CASSLVANNEKLFF
D: -; V: TRBV5-1; J: TRBJ1-5; size: -; DNA: TGCGCCAGCAGCGCGTTGGGGGGCGCGGACGGCCAGCCCCAGCATTTT; CDR3: CASSALGGADGQPQHF
D: -; V: TRBV18; J: TRBJ2-3; size: few; DNA: TGTGCCAGCTCACCAATCGCGGGAAACACAGATACGCAGTATTTT; CDR3: CASSPIAGNTDTQYF
D: TRBD2; V: TRBV6-5; J: TRBJ2-3; size: many; DNA: TGTGCCAGCAGTTACTCTTTCAGCGGGGGGCGGACCGATACGCAGTATTTT; CDR3: CASSYSFSGGRTDTQYF
D: -; V: TRBV24-1; J: TRBJ2-1; size: -; DNA: TGTGCCACCAGTGATAGTAGTGGGGCTTCCGACTCCTACAATGAGCAGTTCTTC; CDR3: CATSDSSGASDSYNEQFF
D: TRBD1; V: TRBV5-1; J: TRBJ2-1; size: few; DNA: TGCGCCAGCAGCGGGGGCGGGACAGGGTTTTACAATGAGCAGTTCTTC; CDR3: CASSGGGTGFYNEQFF
D: -; V: TRBV7-2; J: TRBJ2-7; size: few; DNA: TGTGCCAGCAGCCATGCGGGGAATGCAGGGAGGGAGCAGTACTTC; CDR3: CASSHAGNAGREQYF
D: -; V: TRBV5-1; J: TRBJ2-1; size: many; DNA: TGCGCCAGCAGCTTGGTGGACTGGTTAGACAATGAGCAGTTCTTC; CDR3: CASSLVDWLDNEQFF
D: -; V: TRBV7-2; J: TRBJ2-7; size: -; DNA: TGTGCCAGCAGCTTAGGTGTCGCGCAGTACTTC; CDR3: CASSLGVAQYF
D: -; V: TRBV2; J: TRBJ1-3; size: -; DNA: TGTGCCAGCAGTCCGGACCCCTCTGGAAACACCATATATTTT; CDR3: CASSPDPSGNTIYF
D: TRBD2; V: TRBV20-1; J: TRBJ2-1; size: few; DNA: TGCAGTGCCAACCTACTAGCGGGAGGGTCCAGAAACAATGAGCAGTTCTTC; CDR3: CSANLLAGGSRNNEQFF
D: TRBD1; V: TRBV4-2; J: TRBJ1-2; size: -; DNA: TGTGCCAGCAGCCAAGATGACAGGGCTCCTGACTATGGCTACACCTTC; CDR3: CASSQDDRAPDYGYTF
D: TRBD1; V: TRBV28; J: TRBJ1-2; size: -; DNA: TGTGCCAGCAGGCCGGGACAGTATGGCTACACCTTC; CDR3: CASRPGQYGYTF
D: -; V: TRBV29-1; J: TRBJ2-7; size: -; DNA: TGCAGCGTTGAGAATTCCCCATACGAGCAGTACTTC; CDR3: CSVENSPYEQYF